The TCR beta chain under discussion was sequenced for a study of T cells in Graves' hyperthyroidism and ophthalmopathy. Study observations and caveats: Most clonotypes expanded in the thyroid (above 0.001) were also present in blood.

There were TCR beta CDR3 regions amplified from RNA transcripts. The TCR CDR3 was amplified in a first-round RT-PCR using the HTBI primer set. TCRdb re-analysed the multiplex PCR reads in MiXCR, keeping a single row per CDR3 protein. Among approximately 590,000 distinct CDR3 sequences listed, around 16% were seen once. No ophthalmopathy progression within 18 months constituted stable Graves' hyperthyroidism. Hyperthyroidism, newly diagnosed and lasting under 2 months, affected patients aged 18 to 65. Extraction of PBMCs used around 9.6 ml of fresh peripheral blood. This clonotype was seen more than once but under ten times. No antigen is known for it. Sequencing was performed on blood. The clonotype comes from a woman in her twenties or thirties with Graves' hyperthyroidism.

CDR3 DNA sequence: TGCAGTGTCCCTCTTCGCCCCCTTGCGGCCCCATCGGGCGGGGAGCTGTTTTTT. It specifies CSVPLRPLAAPSGGELFF. V is TRBV20-1 and J is TRBJ2-2; no clear D. From germline, CDR1 is DFQATT and CDR2 SNEGSKA (reference sequence). Between the trimmed V and J ends, which lost 7 bases and 7 bases, there was a span of 31 bases. The CDR3 runs 18 residues.